Given below is one TCR beta chain in context. The data belong to a study of blood T cell repertoires in COVID-19. Background on the study: T cells, B-cell-depleted T cells, or PBMCs provided the cDNA or gDNA that served as material.

In the original analysis: Nucleated cell number was recorded as an estimate derived from reference gene primer amplification. Sequencing used immunoSEQ multiplex PCR; TCRdb keeps in-frame clones, though not all of them. The V and J calls and clone size are taken from that table; D and trimming were inferred from the DNA. The table records 390,000 or so clones, more than 70% of them present only once. The sample was peripheral blood. This TCR was sampled from a woman under 40 with COVID-19, enrolled during active disease.

The chain's CDR3 is CASSEAPTSVAGGNTIYF. CDR3 in DNA: TGTGCCAGCAGTGAAGCCCCTACGAGTGTTGCAGGTGGAAACACCATATATTTT. The chain links TRBV6-1 to TRBJ1-3, with D unclear. Germline CDR1 is MNHNS and CDR2 is SASEGT. V lost 0 bases and J 3 bases, leaving 18 bases between the germline ends. The CDR3 covers 18 residues.